Shown below are 8 T cell receptor beta chains from a single sample sequenced in a study of long-term antiretroviral therapy in people with HIV. The libraries were made with immunoSEQ v3.0 at survey level. Profiling relied on immunoSEQ multiplex PCR, and the TCRdb table lists in-frame clones only, not all of them. In the table there are 25,000 to 35,000 clones, more than 95% of which are singletons. This specimen was unsorted PBMCs, taken 6.9 years after starting antiretroviral therapy. These receptors all stem from a man between 25 and 39 years old with HIV.

The CDR3 coding sequence is TGTGCCAGCAGCCGACAGGGTCGCGGATACGAGCAGTACTTC. Residues: CASSRQGRGYEQYF. V gene TRBV7-9 combines with J gene TRBJ2-7; 7 nucleotides line up with TRBD1. CDR1 and CDR2 (germline): SEHNR, FQNEAQ (reference sequence). The CDR3 length is 14 residues. V lost 5 bases, J lost 4 bases, and 8 bases stayed unmatched.

This chain uses TRBV2 with TRBJ1-2; D is perhaps TRBD1 (5 bases). CDR1 is SNHLY, CDR2 FYNNEI, per germline. This CDR3 has 13 amino acids. V lost 7 bases and J 4 bases, leaving 13 bases between the germline ends. CDR3: CASTAGQLYGYTF. The CDR3 DNA reads as TGTGCCAGCACCGCGGGGCAGCTCTATGGCTACACCTTC.

This chain links TRBV13 with TRBJ2-5; 8 positions agree with TRBD2. Unmatched junction bases numbered 4, after V lost 5 bases and J lost 5 bases. The CDR3 loop spans 13 amino acids. From germline, CDR1 is PRHDT and CDR2 FYEKMQ (reference sequence). The CDR3 sequence: CASSTGGFETQYF. Written as DNA, the CDR3 is TGTGCCAGCAGCACGGGAGGGTTTGAGACCCAGTACTTC.

The chain recombines TRBV6-1 with TRBJ1-4; D gene ambiguous. Germline V gives CDR1 MNHNS, CDR2 SASEGT. The ends were cut back, 0 bases at V and 6 bases at J, with 14 bases in the middle. The CDR3 sequence is 16 residues long. CDR3 DNA sequence: TGTGCCAGCAGTGAAGCGCCTGGGTACGGATATGAAAAACTGTTTTTT. Amino acids: CASSEAPGYGYEKLFF.

V usage is TRBV6-5 and J usage is TRBJ2-3; TRBD2 matches 10 bases. V was pared by 8 bases and J by 6 bases, with 5 bases of the junction left unmatched. CDR3 size: 13 residues. The germline V gene has CDR1 MNHEY and CDR2 SVGAGI. The CDR3 DNA reads TGTGCCAGCCAAGCGGGGGGGCCGGATACGCAGTATTTT. Residues: CASQAGGPDTQYF.

The chain carries TRBV30 and TRBJ2-7, with 8 positions matching TRBD2. Germline V CDR1 and CDR2: GTSNPN, SVGIG (reference sequence). The CDR3 has 15 residues. V lost 2 bases to trimming and J lost 3 bases; unmatched junction nucleotides: 9. The CDR3 sequence is CAWSPRGGTNYEQYF. DNA for the CDR3: TGTGCCTGGAGTCCCCGGGGGGGGACAAACTACGAGCAGTACTTC.

The V gene is TRBV6-1, the J gene TRBJ1-2; possible D gene TRBD1, 5 bases. The ends were cut back, 5 bases at V and 4 bases at J, with 11 bases in the middle. Germline CDR1 and CDR2: MNHNS and SASEGT. The CDR3 covers 13 residues. The CDR3 reads CASSPDSLYGYTF. DNA of the CDR3: TGTGCCAGCAGTCCCGACAGCCTCTATGGCTACACCTTC.

This chain uses TRBV27 with TRBJ2-7; 10 positions agree with TRBD2. The V gene's germline CDR1 is MNHEY and CDR2 SMNVEV (reference sequence). The trim removed 3 bases at V and 3 bases at J, leaving 5 bases unmatched. The CDR3 is 15 residues long. As DNA, the CDR3 is TGTGCCAGCAGTTTCGGGACTAGCGCAGACTACGAGCAGTACTTC. Its translation is CASSFGTSADYEQYF.